The subject of this entry is one TCR beta chain. Its antigen is unidentified. This entry comes from a study of post-analysis software for immune sequencing data. V trimming: 6 bases; J trimming: 2 bases; junction bases outside the gene matches: 11. The CDR3 totals 17 residues. The V gene's germline CDR1 is MNHEY and CDR2 SVGEGT. Unique molecular identifiers were built into the TCR beta cDNA libraries. Roughly 500,000 cDNA molecules were obtained per 1 to 10 million input T cells. TCRdb recomputed calls from the PCR reads with MiXCR, one row per CDR3 protein. The table shows hundreds of thousands of distinct CDR3 sequences, with 30% occurring only once. Study-wide results and limits: In patients, TRBV5-6, TRBV5-1 and TRBV20-1 belonged to several TRBV segments found more frequently than in controls.

The sample consisted of blood. The receptor was isolated from a girl aged 5-17 years with multiple sclerosis. The rearrangement links TRBV6-2 or TRBV6-3 to TRBJ2-7; 12 bases fit TRBD1. For the CDR3, the DNA is TGTGCCAGCAGCCGGGGACAGGGGGCCTTTGGACCCTACGAGCAGTACTTC. Translation: CASSRGQGAFGPYEQYF.